This TCR beta chain was identified in a study of blood T cell repertoires in COVID-19. Study overall: Acute and convalescent COVID-19 samples came from the United States, Italy and Spain. PBMCs, B-cell-depleted T cells, or T cells were the source of the cDNA or gDNA that made up the material.

The data were produced by immunoSEQ multiplex PCR, yet TCRdb's version contains in-frame clones alone and is incomplete. Of 180,000 or so clones in the sample, over 80% were seen once. Cohort assignment relied on participant-reported clinical history. V trimming: 2 bases; J trimming: 7 bases; junction bases outside the gene matches: 3. Germline V lookup: CDR1 GTSNPN, CDR2 SVGIG (reference sequence). This CDR3 is 13 amino acids long. This clonotype was obtained from a woman aged 55-69 years who had recovered from COVID-19. The sequenced sample consisted of PBMCs or T cells enriched from blood (not recorded which). V usage is TRBV30 and J usage is TRBJ1-5; 9 nucleotides match TRBD1. This chain's CDR3 is CAWSYRGLQPQHF. The DNA of the CDR3 is TGTGCCTGGAGTTACAGGGGGCTGCAGCCCCAGCATTTT.